A single sample gave rise to the 31 T cell receptor beta chains below, sequenced in a study of shared clonotypes between healthy human individuals. The naive CD8 population came from CD45RO-negative cells selected for CCR7, without terminally differentiated effector memory CD45RA+ cells. Assay used: immunoSEQ multiplex PCR; TCRdb lists only in-frame clones, some missing. The table records some 580,000 clones, 98% of them present only once. Sample: naive CD8+ T cells sorted from blood. The receptors derive from a man aged 30-40 years in good health.

The rearrangement links TRBV7-8 to TRBJ2-3, with D perhaps assigned TRBD1 or TRBD2 (5 bases each). CDR3 size: 13 residues. Per germline, CDR1 SGHVS and CDR2 FQNEAQ. The V gene lost 5 bases and the J gene lost 6 bases, with 12 bases spanning the gap. This CDR3 reads CASSDGTPDTQYF. The DNA for the CDR3 is TGTGCCAGCAGCGACGGGACGCCGGATACGCAGTATTTT.

The V call is TRBV30, the J call TRBJ2-3; the D gene could be TRBD1 or TRBD2 (7 bases each). The CDR3 loop spans 13 amino acids. V was pared by 0 bases and J by 9 bases, with 13 bases between. The germline V gene has CDR1 GTSNPN and CDR2 SVGIG (reference sequence). CDR3: CAWSVGGGATQYF. DNA of the CDR3: TGTGCCTGGAGTGTGGGAGGGGGCGCGACGCAGTATTTT.

The chain links TRBV7-6 to TRBJ2-3, with 7 bases that match TRBD2. The CDR3 spans 16 residues. With V trimmed by 4 bases and J by 4 bases, 11 bases remained unmatched. Germline lookup yields CDR1 SGHVS and CDR2 FNYEAQ. The CDR3 protein is CASSSQGGYVPDTQYF. The CDR3 DNA sequence: TGTGCCAGCAGCTCCCAGGGAGGGTATGTGCCAGATACGCAGTATTTT.

The chain recombines TRBV15 with TRBJ2-7; D gene ambiguous. V lost 5 bases, J lost 3 bases, and 5 bases lay in between. CDR3 length equals 11 residues. Germline V lookup: CDR1 LNHNV, CDR2 YYDKDF (reference sequence). In DNA, the CDR3 is TGTGCCACCAGCGAGGACTACGAGCAGTACTTC. This codes for CATSEDYEQYF. Together with reference TRBV15 and TRBJ2-7, the CDR3 gives the full variable domain: DAMVIQNPRYQVTQFGKPVTLSCSQTLNHNVMYWYQQKSSQAPKLLFHYYDKDFNNEADTPDNFQSRRPNTSFCFLDIRSPGLGDTAMYLCATSEDYEQYFGPGTRLTVT.

V and J are TRBV7-9 and TRBJ2-5; D is undetermined. The J call is in doubt because the DNA end fits TRBJ2-7 better. CDR3 size: 14 residues. The germline V gene has CDR1 SEHNR and CDR2 FQNEAQ (reference sequence). CDR3: CASSPRLVPYEQYF. DNA of the CDR3: TGTGCCAGCAGCCCCAGGCTGGTCCCCTACGAGCAGTACTTC.

This sequence joins TRBV5-1 and TRBJ2-1; 8 bases agree with TRBD1. The germline gives CDR1 SGHRS, CDR2 YFSETQ. With 0 bases clipped from V and 3 bases from J, the junction kept 14 bases outside the gene matches. The length of the CDR3 is 19 residues. The CDR3 bases are TGCGCCAGCAGCTTGGACAGGGGGGTGTCGGTGACTTACTACAATGAGCAGTTCTTC. Translated, it gives CASSLDRGVSVTYYNEQFF.

The chain couples TRBV7-9 to TRBJ2-7, with 7 bases identical to TRBD2. The CDR3 loop spans 15 amino acids. In germline, CDR1 is SEHNR, CDR2 FQNEAQ (reference sequence). V dropped 1 base and J dropped 7; count of bases not matched to a gene: 10. CDR3 sequence: CASSLGGGPGREQYF. DNA for the CDR3: TGTGCCAGCAGCTTAGGGGGAGGGCCGGGCAGGGAGCAGTACTTC.

The chain recombines TRBV27 with TRBJ2-7; D is possibly TRBD2 (6 bases). The CDR3 is 16 amino acids. The germline CDR1 and CDR2 sequences are MNHEY and SMNVEV (reference sequence). With 2 bases removed from V and 0 bases from J, the gap between germline ends came to 14 bases. The CDR3 coding sequence is TGTGCCAGCAGTTTACTGACTAGTAAAAGCTCCTACGAGCAGTACTTC. This translates into CASSLLTSKSSYEQYF.

The chain uses TRBV5-1 and TRBJ2-7; 14 bases are shared with TRBD2. The germline CDR1 and CDR2 sequences are SGHRS and YFSETQ. This CDR3 is 17 amino acids long. The junction had 5 bases not matched to a gene; V was cut back by 0 bases and J by 3 bases. The CDR3 loop is CASSLGLGTSGSYEQYF. CDR3 DNA sequence: TGCGCCAGCAGCTTGGGATTAGGGACTAGCGGGAGCTACGAGCAGTACTTC.

This clone has a single count. The gene calls are TRBV29-1 and TRBJ2-1; TRBD2 agrees at 11 bases. V lost 0 bases to trimming and J lost 8 bases; unmatched junction nucleotides: 9. Per the germline V gene, CDR1 is SQVTM and CDR2 is ANQGSEA. There are 16 residues in the CDR3. The CDR3 reads CSVEDLAGGPSHEQFF. The CDR3 coding sequence is TGCAGCGTTGAAGATCTAGCGGGAGGACCAAGCCATGAGCAGTTCTTC.

The V gene is TRBV5-4, the J gene TRBJ2-1; possible D gene TRBD2, 6 bases. Germline assignment: CDR1 SGHNT and CDR2 YYREEE (reference sequence). This CDR3 contains 12 residues. V dropped 0 bases and J dropped 10 bases, with 8 bases sitting between them. CDR3 sequence: CASSLGAGEQFF. The CDR3 DNA reads TGTGCCAGCAGCTTGGGGGCGGGAGAGCAGTTCTTC.

This chain links TRBV18 with TRBJ1-2; D is ambiguous. The V gene's germline CDR1 is KGHSH and CDR2 LQKENI. This CDR3 is 15 amino acids long. The germline V and J ends were trimmed by 0 bases and 2 bases, with 10 bases remaining between them. Here the CDR3 reads CASSPPSRGNYGYTF. The CDR3 DNA is TGTGCCAGCTCACCACCTTCGAGAGGGAACTATGGCTACACCTTC.

The chain links TRBV27 to TRBJ1-4, with no clear D. V shed 5 bases and J shed 2 bases, with 9 bases lying between them. Per germline, CDR1 MNHEY and CDR2 SMNVEV (reference sequence). This CDR3 contains 14 residues. The CDR3 reads CASSRTETNEKLFF. The CDR3 DNA reads as TGTGCCAGCAGTCGAACAGAGACTAATGAAAAACTGTTTTTT.

The chain recombines TRBV2 with TRBJ1-5, with a weak D call TRBD1 (5 bases). V lost 0 bases and J 7 bases, leaving 13 bases between the germline ends. CDR3 length: 15 residues. Per the germline V gene, CDR1 is SNHLY and CDR2 is FYNNEI. CDR3 coding DNA: TGTGCCAGCAGTGAAGCGCGGTGGGGGAGCCAGCCCCAGCATTTT. Protein product: CASSEARWGSQPQHF.

V usage is TRBV27 and J usage is TRBJ2-7; the D gene is possibly TRBD2 (6 bases). The V gene's germline CDR1 is MNHEY and CDR2 SMNVEV (reference sequence). V lost 3 bases, J lost 3 bases, and 12 bases lay in between. The CDR3 runs 14 residues. CDR3 bases: TGTGCCAGCAGTTTGACTAGTGGCGACTACGAGCAGTACTTC. Residues: CASSLTSGDYEQYF.

This rearrangement joins TRBV7-9 to TRBJ2-1; TRBD2 aligns across 9 bases. The trim removed 3 bases at V and 8 bases at J, leaving 8 bases unmatched. CDR3 length: 15 amino acids. From germline, CDR1 is SEHNR and CDR2 FQNEAQ (reference sequence). The CDR3 is CASSFLAGELYEQFF. CDR3 DNA: TGTGCCAGCAGCTTCTTAGCGGGAGAATTATATGAGCAGTTCTTC.

In this sample, this clone turned up once. The chain links TRBV7-8 to TRBJ2-1, with TRBD1 identical over 11 bases. CDR3 size: 18 residues. V lost 2 bases and J lost 8; bases outside the gene matches: 14. From germline, CDR1 is SGHVS and CDR2 FQNEAQ. The CDR3 reads CASSLPRDRGNFRDEQFF. CDR3 coding DNA: TGTGCCAGCAGCTTACCAAGGGACAGGGGGAATTTTAGGGATGAGCAGTTCTTC.

This rearrangement joins TRBV28 to TRBJ2-2; D might be TRBD2 (5 bases). Deletions cut 4 bases from V and 8 bases from J, with 17 bases between. The CDR3 is made up of 15 amino acids. Germline CDR1 and CDR2: MDHEN and SYDVKM. The CDR3 DNA reads TGTGCCAGCAGTTCGCGGGTCATGGCGTGGGGGGAGCTGTTTTTT. Its translation: CASSSRVMAWGELFF.

This chain joins TRBV2 and TRBJ2-3, with 12 bases matching TRBD2. Germline CDR1 SNHLY, CDR2 FYNNEI. V lost 6 bases, J lost 5 bases, and 6 bases stayed unmatched. The CDR3 has 15 residues. CDR3 region: CASRSSGRARDTQYF. The DNA of the CDR3 is TGTGCCAGCAGGTCTAGCGGGAGGGCCAGAGATACGCAGTATTTT.

The V call is TRBV6-5, the J call TRBJ1-1, with a tentative D call TRBD1 (6 bases). With 0 bases removed from V and 5 bases from J, the gap between germline ends came to 10 bases. This CDR3 comprises 14 residues. CDR1 MNHEY and CDR2 SVGAGI come from the germline V gene. CDR3 residues: CASSYSQGTTEAFF. The CDR3 bases are TGTGCCAGCAGTTACTCGCAGGGGACTACTGAAGCTTTCTTT.

This chain joins TRBV5-5 and TRBJ1-5, with TRBD1 as a possible D gene (5 bases). V lost 1 base and J 3 bases, leaving 11 bases between the germline ends. CDR1 and CDR2 from the germline V gene are SGHKS and YYEKEE (reference sequence). The CDR3 consists of 15 residues. CDR3 protein: CASSLSGGDNQPQHF. CDR3 DNA sequence: TGTGCCAGCAGCTTGTCTGGGGGAGACAATCAGCCCCAGCATTTT. Together with reference TRBV5-5 and TRBJ1-5, the CDR3 gives the full variable domain: DAGVTQSPTHLIKTRGQQVTLRCSPISGHKSVSWYQQVLGQGPQFIFQYYEKEERGRGNFPDRFSARQFPNYSSELNVNALLLGDSALYLCASSLSGGDNQPQHFGDGTRLSIL.

The chain joins TRBV11-2 to TRBJ2-1, with 11 bases lining up with TRBD2. Germline assignment: CDR1 SGHAT and CDR2 FQNNGV. The CDR3 consists of 15 residues. Losses at the gene ends were 5 bases for V and 6 bases for J; bases not matched to a gene: 6. The CDR3 coding sequence is TGTGCCAGCAGCCCACGGACTAGCGGGTTCAATGAGCAGTTCTTC. Amino acids: CASSPRTSGFNEQFF.

This sequence joins TRBV2 and TRBJ2-1; D is ambiguous. The CDR3 runs 11 residues. Trimming cost V 3 bases and J 6 bases, with 3 bases left between them. CDR1 is SNHLY and CDR2 is FYNNEI in the germline V gene. CDR3 sequence: CASSDRNEQFF. CDR3 nucleotides: TGTGCCAGCAGTGATCGCAATGAGCAGTTCTTC.

The chain has TRBV19 and TRBJ2-7; D is unclear. CDR1 and CDR2 (germline): LNHDA, SQIVND (reference sequence). V lost 6 bases to trimming and J lost 1 base, with 7 bases between them. This CDR3 contains 12 residues. DNA of the CDR3: TGTGCCAGTAGAGGGCTATCCTACGAGCAGTACTTC. Protein product: CASRGLSYEQYF. The complete variable domain, with remaining parts taken from reference TRBV19 and TRBJ2-7, reads DGGITQSPKYLFRKEGQNVTLSCEQNLNHDAMYWYRQDPGQGLRLIYYSQIVNDFQKGDIAEGYSVSREKKESFPLTVTSAQKNPTAFYLCASRGLSYEQYFGPGTRLTVT.

The chain couples TRBV4-3 to TRBJ2-1; D is undetermined. V lost 1 base and J lost 11, with 12 bases in between. There are 13 residues in the CDR3. Germline loops: CDR1 LGHNA, CDR2 YSLEER. The CDR3 loop reads CASSQGSTDKQFF. CDR3 bases: TGCGCCAGCAGCCAAGGGTCAACAGATAAGCAGTTCTTC.

J is TRBJ2-3 and V is TRBV11-2, with a tentative D call TRBD2 (5 bases). Germline V gene sequence: CDR1 SGHAT, CDR2 FQNNGV. Trimming left V 1 base short and J 1 base short, with 15 bases between. This CDR3 spans 17 amino acids. For the CDR3, the DNA is TGTGCCAGCAGCTTAGGGAGTTTAGTGGGAGGCACAGATACGCAGTATTTT. Translating it yields CASSLGSLVGGTDTQYF.

The chain joins TRBV6-5 to TRBJ2-1, with D perhaps matching TRBD2 (5 bases). V was clipped by 2 bases and J by 1 base, with 12 bases between them. The CDR3 is 16 amino acids. The germline gives CDR1 MNHEY, CDR2 SVGAGI. The CDR3 DNA reads TGTGCCAGCAGTTACCTGGCGGGTGAGTCCTACAATGAGCAGTTCTTC. This codes for CASSYLAGESYNEQFF.

The chain employs TRBV11-3 and TRBJ2-1, with 12 bases aligning to TRBD2. CDR3 length equals 14 residues. The germline gives CDR1 SGHNT, CDR2 YENEEA. Germline trimming cut 5 bases from V and 13 bases from J; bases unmatched to any gene: 9. For the CDR3, the DNA is TGTGCCAGCAGCCCCGGGACTAGCGGGTTTGGTCAGTTCTTC. It specifies CASSPGTSGFGQFF.

The chain has TRBV11-2 and TRBJ2-1; no clear D. This CDR3 spans 11 amino acids. Germline V lookup: CDR1 SGHAT, CDR2 FQNNGV. V lost 2 bases to trimming and J lost 8 bases, with 4 bases between them. This CDR3 is CASSLIHEQFF. DNA of the CDR3: TGTGCCAGCAGCTTAATCCATGAGCAGTTCTTC.

V is TRBV4-1 and J is TRBJ1-5; D possibly corresponds to TRBD1 (5 bases). V was cut by 1 base and J by 7 bases, with 14 bases left in between. CDR3 length: 15 residues. CDR1 and CDR2 from the germline V gene are MGHRA and YSYEKL. The DNA for the CDR3 is TGCGCCAGCAGCCAAGTAGGCGACGGGGGGCAGCCCCAGCATTTT. It translates to CASSQVGDGGQPQHF.

V is TRBV7-3 and J is TRBJ1-3; tentative D call: TRBD1 (5 bases). The CDR3 is 14 amino acids. The germline V gene encodes CDR1 SGHTA and CDR2 FQGTGA. Trimming removed 5 bases from V and 0 bases from J, with 8 bases in between. CDR3 protein: CASSPDSSGNTIYF. The CDR3, as DNA: TGTGCCAGCAGCCCAGACAGCTCTGGAAACACCATATATTTT.